The 15 T cell receptor beta chains below were found in one sample sequenced in a study of blood T cell repertoires in COVID-19. TCRdb's copy holds only in-frame clones and misses some; the assay was immunoSEQ multiplex PCR. The sample has roughly 250,000 clones; about 81% are singletons. The sample was peripheral blood. Receptor source: an older woman with active or convalescent COVID-19.

J is TRBJ1-5 and V is TRBV19, with TRBD1 as a possible D gene (6 bases). From germline, CDR1 is LNHDA and CDR2 SQIVND (reference sequence). V gave up 0 bases and J gave up 7 bases, with 16 bases separating them. The length of the CDR3 is 16 residues. The CDR3 sequence is CASSIDPRGGWQPQHF. Written as DNA, the CDR3 is TGTGCCAGTAGTATAGACCCCCGGGGGGGCTGGCAGCCCCAGCATTTT.

V and J are TRBV19 and TRBJ1-2, with no clear D. Germline CDR1 reads LNHDA; CDR2 reads SQIVND (reference sequence). The V end was cut by 0 bases, the J end by 2 bases, with 13 bases between. The length of the CDR3 is 16 residues. The CDR3 nucleotides are TGTGCCAGTAGTATAGATGGGCCGCGTACGAACTATGGCTACACCTTC. Amino acids: CASSIDGPRTNYGYTF.

The chain joins TRBV27 to TRBJ1-5, with D possibly matching TRBD1 (6 bases). Trimming removed 11 bases at V and 7 bases at J, with 24 bases between. The CDR3 contains 15 residues. Per germline, CDR1 MNHEY and CDR2 SMNVEV (reference sequence). In DNA form, the CDR3 reads TGTGCCGGCCCAAATTCCAGGGACCAGGGGCAGCCCCAGCATTTT. Translation: CAGPNSRDQGQPQHF.

The chain has TRBV7-8 and TRBJ2-1; D unclear. V lost 2 bases to trimming and J lost 2 bases, with 4 bases between them. The CDR3 is 13 residues long. Per germline, CDR1 SGHVS and CDR2 FQNEAQ. CDR3 coding DNA: TGTGCCAGCAGCTTATCCGCCTACAATGAGCAGTTCTTC. This gives the protein CASSLSAYNEQFF. The full variable domain, with the rest looked up from reference TRBV7-8 and TRBJ2-1, is GAGVSQSPRYKVAKRGQDVALRCDPISGHVSLFWYQQALGQGPEFLTYFQNEAQLDKSGLPSDRFFAERPEGSVSTLKIQRTQQEDSAVYLCASSLSAYNEQFFGPGTRLTVL.

The rearrangement links TRBV27 to TRBJ2-7; maybe TRBD2 (5 bases). Trimming removed 0 bases at V and 0 bases at J, with 12 bases between. The CDR3 contains 16 residues. CDR1 and CDR2 from the germline V gene are MNHEY and SMNVEV (reference sequence). As DNA, the CDR3 is TGTGCCAGCAGTTTATCCTCTAGCTTAGGCTCCTACGAGCAGTACTTC. Protein product: CASSLSSSLGSYEQYF.

The chain employs TRBV7-9 and TRBJ1-3; D not resolved. Germline-derived CDR1 and CDR2 are SEHNR and FQNEAQ (reference sequence). The CDR3 length is 15 residues. The V end was cut by 5 bases, the J end by 1 base, with 12 bases between. For the CDR3, the DNA is TGTGCCAGCAGCCCTGAGGCCGGATCTGGAAACACCATATATTTT. It is translated as CASSPEAGSGNTIYF.

The chain combines TRBV15 with TRBJ2-7; TRBD1 agrees at 10 bases. Germline CDR1 reads LNHNV; CDR2 reads YYDKDF (reference sequence). V lost 0 bases and J lost 6; bases outside the gene matches: 5. This CDR3 comprises 15 residues. The DNA for the CDR3 is TGTGCCACCAGCAGAGAGGCGGGACAGGGGCCCGAGCAGTACTTC. Protein product: CATSREAGQGPEQYF. The whole variable domain, filled in from reference TRBV15 and TRBJ2-7, reads DAMVIQNPRYQVTQFGKPVTLSCSQTLNHNVMYWYQQKSSQAPKLLFHYYDKDFNNEADTPDNFQSRRPNTSFCFLDIRSPGLGDTAMYLCATSREAGQGPEQYFGPGTRLTVT.

The table lists this clone with a few counts. The chain joins TRBV27 to TRBJ2-1; D gene ambiguous. Germline V CDR1 and CDR2: MNHEY, SMNVEV (reference sequence). V was trimmed by 3 bases and J by 0 bases, leaving 12 bases between them. This CDR3 is 16 amino acids long. CDR3 amino acids: CASSLRLLGSYNEQFF. The CDR3 region has the DNA TGTGCCAGCAGTTTGCGGCTTTTGGGCTCCTACAATGAGCAGTTCTTC.

The CDR3, as DNA: TGTGCCAGCAGCGTAGGGTATAGCGGGGACCCTTATACGCAGTATTTT. This codes for CASSVGYSGDPYTQYF. This chain links TRBV9 with TRBJ2-3; TRBD2 agrees at 8 bases. CDR1 is SGDLS, CDR2 YYNGEE, per germline. The CDR3 runs to 16 residues. V shed 0 bases and J 7 bases; nucleotides not matched to a gene: 10.

The chain is built from TRBV6-5 and TRBJ2-3; D unclear. The CDR3 has 13 amino acids. The germline CDR1 and CDR2 sequences are MNHEY and SVGAGI. Trimming removed 6 bases at V and 2 bases at J, with 9 bases between. The CDR3 region has the DNA TGTGCCAGCAGGACACCAATCACAGATACGCAGTATTTT. It codes for CASRTPITDTQYF.

This chain uses TRBV18 with TRBJ1-1, with 7 nucleotides matching TRBD1. This CDR3 is 18 amino acids long. The J segment lost 0 bases and the V segment lost 2 bases, leaving 12 bases of the junction unmatched. Germline V CDR1 and CDR2: KGHSH, LQKENI. CDR3 region: CASSPSQGPRQLNTEAFF. The CDR3, as DNA: TGTGCCAGCTCACCATCACAGGGGCCCCGCCAACTGAACACTGAAGCTTTCTTT.

This chain joins TRBV2 and TRBJ2-3, with 7 nucleotides matching TRBD2. V trimming: 7 bases; J trimming: 1 base; junction bases outside the gene matches: 8. The CDR3 consists of 15 residues. CDR1 and CDR2 from the germline V gene are SNHLY and FYNNEI. The CDR3: CASTKLATRTDTQYF. As DNA, the CDR3 is TGTGCCAGCACCAAACTAGCGACTCGCACAGATACGCAGTATTTT.

V is TRBV21-1 and J is TRBJ1-5; the table gives TRBD1 as D, unverified against the DNA. TRBV21-1 is labeled a pseudogene. The CDR3 length is 12 residues. The CDR3 sequence: CASSFLQGGQHF. CDR3 nucleotides: TGTGCCAGCAGCTTTCTTCAGGGGGGACAGCATTTT.

The rearrangement joins TRBV5-1 to TRBJ2-6; weak D call: TRBD2 (7 bases). Deletions cut 1 base from V and 0 bases from J, with 23 bases between. In germline, CDR1 is SGHRS, CDR2 YFSETQ. CDR3 length: 21 residues. The CDR3 nucleotides are TGCGCCAGCAGCTTGTACGGTTTTGGGGGGGCCGTTAGCTCTGGGGCCAACGTCCTGACTTTC. Translated: CASSLYGFGGAVSSGANVLTF.

The chain recombines TRBV7-6 with TRBJ2-5, with TRBD2 identical over 7 bases. This CDR3 has 14 residues. CDR1 and CDR2 from the germline V gene are SGHVS and FNYEAQ. The V and J ends lost 5 bases and 6 bases, in that order; junction bases with no gene match: 9. The CDR3 here is CASSTRTSLKTQYF. The CDR3 bases are TGTGCCAGCAGCACAAGGACTAGTTTGAAGACCCAGTACTTC.